Listed here are 20 T cell receptor beta chains from one sample, sequenced in a study of Ad26.COV2.S vaccination and SARS-CoV-2 variants. Some clones are missing from TCRdb's copy, which holds only in-frame ones; the method was immunoSEQ multiplex PCR. The data hold approximately 480,000 clones, with 87% observed a single time. Documented treatment: 15 to 20 received Ad26.COV2.S at low or high dose, single or two shots; about 5 received placebo; per-sample allocation not given. After the first vaccine or placebo injection, samples were drawn on day 63. The sequences come from peripheral blood, collected in a trial of Ad26.COV2.S vaccine versus placebo. These receptors originate from a person aged 18-65 years who received the Ad26.COV2.S COVID-19 vaccine or a placebo.

The rearrangement uses TRBV18 and TRBJ2-2; TRBD2 matches 7 bases. The trim removed 2 bases at V and 6 bases at J, leaving 6 bases unmatched. The CDR3 has 15 residues. CDR1 and CDR2 (germline): KGHSH, LQKENI. The DNA for the CDR3 is TGTGCCAGCTCACCAGACGTCGGGGGGTCCGGGGAGCTGTTTTTT. Translated, it gives CASSPDVGGSGELFF. The full variable domain, its missing parts supplied by reference TRBV18 and TRBJ2-2, is NAGVMQNPRHLVRRRGQEARLRCSPMKGHSHVYWYRQLPEEGLKFMVYLQKENIIDESGMPKERFSAEFPKEGPSILRIQQVVRGDSAAYFCASSPDVGGSGELFFGEGSRLTVL.

This chain uses TRBV28 with TRBJ2-1; maybe TRBD2 (8 bases). The CDR3 length is 15 residues. With 5 bases removed from V and 8 bases from J, the gap between germline ends came to 19 bases. Germline CDR1 is MDHEN and CDR2 is SYDVKM. The CDR3 reads CASSGGLGGLDEQFF. CDR3 DNA: TGTGCCAGCAGTGGGGGACTAGGGGGCTTGGATGAGCAGTTCTTC.

This clone was seen a single time. V gene TRBV7-2 combines with J gene TRBJ2-3; 14 nucleotides line up with TRBD2. The CDR3 is made up of 17 amino acids. The trim removed 4 bases at V and 7 bases at J, leaving 10 bases unmatched. From germline, CDR1 is SGHTA and CDR2 FQGNSA. The CDR3: CASSSGTSGSLGYTQYF. The CDR3 nucleotides are TGTGCCAGCAGCTCTGGGACTAGCGGGAGTTTAGGTTATACGCAGTATTTT.

The chain uses TRBV2 and TRBJ1-3; D remains unclear. The V gene lost 3 bases and the J gene lost 2 bases, with 8 bases spanning the gap. The CDR3 contains 14 residues. CDR1 is SNHLY and CDR2 is FYNNEI in the germline V gene. The CDR3 nucleotides are TGTGCCAGCAGTGAGAATCCAGCTGGAAACACCATATATTTT. The encoded protein is CASSENPAGNTIYF.

This clone was observed once. The V and J genes are TRBV6-1 and TRBJ2-3, with no clear D. The CDR3 is 16 residues long. Germline V CDR1 and CDR2: MNHNS, SASEGT. The V gene lost 3 bases and the J gene lost 4 bases, with 17 bases spanning the gap. The CDR3 nucleotides read TGTGCCAGCAGTGACCTCGCTAGTTGGTTGTCAGATACGCAGTATTTT. This translates into CASSDLASWLSDTQYF.

The gene calls are TRBV7-8 and TRBJ2-1; 12 nucleotides match TRBD2. Trimming cost V 4 bases and J 8 bases; bases outside gene matches: 3. The CDR3 consists of 14 residues. From germline, CDR1 is SGHVS and CDR2 FQNEAQ. The CDR3 nucleotides read TGTGCCAGCAGCTACCTAGCGGGAGGGGATGAGCAGTTCTTC. Protein sequence: CASSYLAGGDEQFF.

The V gene is TRBV28, the J gene TRBJ1-5; unclear D gene. With 2 bases removed from V and 0 bases from J, the gap between germline ends came to 11 bases. The CDR3 consists of 16 residues. The germline CDR1 and CDR2 sequences are MDHEN and SYDVKM. CDR3 DNA: TGTGCCAGCAGTTTACGAACGGTGAATAGCAATCAGCCCCAGCATTTT. Translating gives CASSLRTVNSNQPQHF.

This clone showed up just once. CDR3 in amino acids: CASSLDRLTEAFF. The CDR3 DNA follows: TGTGCCAGCAGTTTAGACAGACTCACTGAAGCTTTCTTT. V and J are TRBV12-3 or TRBV12-4 and TRBJ1-1; D gene unclear. This CDR3 is 13 amino acids long. Trimming removed 1 base at V and 4 bases at J, with 7 bases between.

The CDR3 reads CASSQVGGVPEQFF. The CDR3 DNA is TGTGCCAGCAGCCAAGTTGGGGGGGTCCCTGAGCAGTTCTTC. J is TRBJ2-1 and V is TRBV3-1 (or the pseudogene TRBV3-2); 7 nucleotides align to TRBD2. Per the germline V gene, CDR1 is LGHDT and CDR2 is YNNKEL (reference sequence). Trimming at V came to 1 base and at J to 9 bases, leaving 6 bases not matched to a gene. The CDR3 is made up of 14 amino acids.

The chain is built from TRBV2 and TRBJ1-3, with D maybe TRBD1 (5 bases). The CDR3 extends over 16 amino acids. V was shortened by 2 bases and J by 4 bases, with 15 bases between the two germline ends. From germline, CDR1 is SNHLY and CDR2 FYNNEI. The CDR3 protein is CASSEQPGPPGNTIYF. Written as DNA, the CDR3 is TGTGCCAGCAGTGAACAGCCAGGGCCACCGGGAAACACCATATATTTT.

The rearrangement uses TRBV15 and TRBJ1-5, with D perhaps TRBD1 (6 bases). CDR3 length: 14 residues. V was shortened by 1 base and J by 8 bases, with 12 bases between the two germline ends. Per germline, CDR1 LNHNV and CDR2 YYDKDF (reference sequence). Written as DNA, the CDR3 is TGTGCCACCAGCAGAGGGGGCAGGGGTGAGCCCCAGCATTTT. Translated: CATSRGGRGEPQHF.

This clone was seen more than once but under ten times. V is TRBV28 and J is TRBJ2-7; the D is unclear. The ends were cut back, 4 bases at V and 0 bases at J, with 13 bases in the middle. Looked up from germline, CDR1 is MDHEN and CDR2 is SYDVKM. This CDR3 has 15 amino acids. CDR3 amino acids: CASSSGDISSYEQYF. Here the CDR3 DNA reads TGTGCCAGCAGTTCCGGTGACATTAGCTCCTACGAGCAGTACTTC. The entire variable domain, with the rest obtained from reference TRBV28 and TRBJ2-7, is as follows: DVKVTQSSRYLVKRTGEKVFLECVQDMDHENMFWYRQDPGLGLRLIYFSYDVKMKEKGDIPEGYSVSREKKERFSLILESASTNQTSMYLCASSSGDISSYEQYFGPGTRLTVT.

The rearrangement joins TRBV7-2 to TRBJ1-1; no reliable D call. Trimming shortened V by 4 bases and J by 11 bases, and 11 bases separated the two germline ends. CDR1 is SGHTA, CDR2 FQGNSA, per germline. CDR3 length equals 11 residues. This CDR3 is CASSSREGAFF. The CDR3 DNA reads TGTGCCAGCAGCTCTCGAGAAGGGGCTTTCTTT. The whole variable domain, filled in from reference TRBV7-2 and TRBJ1-1, reads GAGVSQSPSNKVTEKGKDVELRCDPISGHTALYWYRQSLGQGLEFLIYFQGNSAPDKSGLPSDRFSAERTGGSVSTLTIQRTQQEDSAVYLCASSSREGAFFGQGTRLTVV.

A word on this clone: Sequence at one end of the junction differs from germline and may be a read error. CDR3 in amino acids: CASSLKLGGELFF. DNA for the CDR3: TGTGCTAGCAGCTTAAAGTTGGGCGGGGAGCTGTTTTTT. The chain combines TRBV7-7 with TRBJ2-2; D gene unclear. From germline, CDR1 is SSHAT and CDR2 FNYEAQ (reference sequence). CDR3 size: 13 residues.

The chain links TRBV12-5 to TRBJ2-7; 10 nucleotides agree with TRBD2. This CDR3 comprises 16 residues. Germline loops: CDR1 LGHNT, CDR2 FRNRAP. V was clipped by 4 bases and J by 6 bases; unmatched bases: 12. As DNA, the CDR3 is TGTGCTAGTGGTTCCCAGGGACAGCGGGAGGGCCTCGAGCAGTACTTC. This codes for CASGSQGQREGLEQYF.

The chain employs TRBV24-1 and TRBJ2-1, with 7 bases fitting TRBD2. After removal of 3 bases from V and 5 bases from J, the junction contained 6 bases not matched to a gene. The CDR3 is 15 amino acids. Germline CDR1 KGHDR, CDR2 SFDVKD. The CDR3 spells CATSDVGLYDNEQFF. CDR3 nucleotide sequence: TGTGCCACCAGTGATGTGGGACTATATGACAATGAGCAGTTCTTC.

J is TRBJ1-1 and V is TRBV11-2; D ambiguous. The ends were cut back, 1 base at V and 0 bases at J, with 9 bases in the middle. Germline V CDR1 and CDR2: SGHAT, FQNNGV. The CDR3 length is 15 residues. CDR3 sequence reads: CASSLASGLNTEAFF. CDR3 coding DNA: TGTGCCAGCAGCTTAGCGTCGGGCCTGAACACTGAAGCTTTCTTT.

The V gene is TRBV7-2, the J gene TRBJ1-2; 8 nucleotides agree with TRBD1. This CDR3 has 11 residues. In germline, CDR1 is SGHTA, CDR2 FQGNSA. V trimming: 8 bases; J trimming: 10 bases; junction bases outside the gene matches: 6. The chain's CDR3 is CASGRDRLYTF. CDR3 DNA sequence: TGTGCCAGCGGCCGGGACAGGCTCTACACCTTC.

V gene TRBV28 combines with J gene TRBJ2-1; 8 bases are shared with TRBD2. CDR3 size: 16 residues. CDR1 is MDHEN, CDR2 SYDVKM, per germline. V lost 1 base and J lost 2; bases outside the gene matches: 4. CDR3: CASSLLRRGAYNEQFF. CDR3 bases: TGTGCCAGCAGTTTATTGAGGCGGGGGGCCTACAATGAGCAGTTCTTC.

CDR3: CASSPGGLPYEQYF. CDR3 DNA: TGTGCCAGCTCACCGGGGGGGCTCCCCTACGAGCAGTACTTC. This chain joins TRBV18 and TRBJ2-7, with D possibly being TRBD2 (7 bases). The CDR3 runs 14 residues. V was trimmed by 3 bases and J by 2 bases, leaving 11 bases between them. CDR1 KGHSH and CDR2 LQKENI come from the germline V gene.